This is a list of T cell receptor beta chains from one sample in a study of cytomegalovirus exposure and HLA in healthy donors. TCRdb's copy holds only in-frame clones and misses some; the assay was immunoSEQ multiplex PCR. Of 130,000 or so clones in the sample, 76% were seen once. The specimen sequenced was PBMCs. All receptors come from a female donor in good health and CMV-seropositive. Both conserved end residues are part of each CDR3. The order of the fields is D gene, V gene, J gene, CDR3 protein, CDR3 DNA. The D gene is left open where the match is weak.

d_call: TRBD1
v_call: TRBV9
j_call: TRBJ2-3
cdr3_aa: CATSTGVTDTQYF
cdr3_nt: TGTGCCACCTCGACAGGGGTTACAGATACGCAGTATTTT

d_call: TRBD1
v_call: TRBV7-9
j_call: TRBJ2-7
cdr3_aa: CSSSLEGQVFYEQYF
cdr3_nt: TGTTCCAGCAGCTTAGAGGGACAGGTTTTCTACGAGCAGTACTTC

d_call: TRBD1
v_call: TRBV19
j_call: TRBJ1-4
cdr3_aa: CASKDLGQGGIATNEKLFF
cdr3_nt: TGTGCCAGTAAGGACCTCGGACAGGGAGGGATCGCAACTAATGAAAAACTGTTTTTT

d_call: TRBD2
v_call: TRBV5-1
j_call: TRBJ2-1
cdr3_aa: CASSPRTSGRSEQFF
cdr3_nt: TGCGCCAGCAGCCCTCGGACTAGCGGGAGGAGTGAGCAGTTCTTC

d_call: .
v_call: TRBV5-1
j_call: TRBJ2-7
cdr3_aa: CASSPPSYEQYF
cdr3_nt: TGCGCCAGCTCCCCCCCGTCCTACGAGCAGTACTTC

d_call: .
v_call: TRBV6-5
j_call: TRBJ1-5
cdr3_aa: CASSEAYSNQPQHF
cdr3_nt: TGTGCCAGCAGTGAGGCCTATAGCAATCAGCCCCAGCATTTT

d_call: TRBD2
v_call: TRBV6-5
j_call: TRBJ2-5
cdr3_aa: CASSAAGLETQYF
cdr3_nt: TGTGCCAGCAGTGCAGCGGGGTTGGAGACCCAGTACTTC

d_call: .
v_call: TRBV5-1
j_call: TRBJ2-1
cdr3_aa: CASSPASARSTNEQFF
cdr3_nt: TGCGCCAGCAGCCCGGCCTCCGCGCGGTCAACAAATGAGCAGTTCTTC

d_call: TRBD1
v_call: TRBV10-2
j_call: TRBJ1-5
cdr3_aa: CASSKGQGASNQPQHF
cdr3_nt: TGCGCCAGCAGTAAGGGACAGGGGGCAAGCAATCAGCCCCAGCATTTT

d_call: .
v_call: TRBV19
j_call: TRBJ1-5
cdr3_aa: CASSRTVYQPQHF
cdr3_nt: TGTGCCAGTAGTAGGACAGTTTATCAGCCCCAGCATTTT

d_call: .
v_call: TRBV19
j_call: TRBJ1-5
cdr3_aa: CASTPDRYQPQHF
cdr3_nt: TGTGCCAGTACCCCCGATCGGTATCAGCCCCAGCATTTT

d_call: .
v_call: TRBV28
j_call: TRBJ1-5
cdr3_aa: CASSSTGNSNQPQHF
cdr3_nt: TGTGCCAGCAGCAGCACAGGGAATAGCAATCAGCCCCAGCATTTT

d_call: TRBD1
v_call: TRBV2
j_call: TRBJ2-3
cdr3_aa: CASSGTPNRGSNTDTQYF
cdr3_nt: TGTGCCAGCAGTGGCACCCCCAACAGGGGATCGAACACAGATACGCAGTATTTT

d_call: TRBD2
v_call: TRBV6-1
j_call: TRBJ2-5
cdr3_aa: CANGDAGGQETQYF
cdr3_nt: TGTGCCAATGGAGACGCGGGGGGCCAAGAGACCCAGTACTTC